This T cell receptor beta chain derives from a study of beta chain features in type 1 diabetes. Study-wide results and caveats: Sampled from patients, naive, central memory and Treg TCRB repertoires appeared more similar than those sampled from healthy donors. Moderate yet significant TCRB CDR3 shortening was seen in Type 1 diabetes patients in all four CD4+ subsets. Insertions were fewer and deletions more numerous at VDJ junctions in type 1 diabetes patients.

This clone was seen a few times. The antigen is unknown. The investigators reverse transcribed all of the isolated RNA, so they sequenced expressed TCRB transcripts. The method was immunoSEQ multiplex PCR; TCRdb's version includes in-frame clones alone and lacks a portion of them. Of 860,000 or so clones in the sample, roughly a sixth were seen once. By way of CD45RO/CCR7/CD25/CD127/CD95/CD27, the CD4+ regulatory, stem cell-like memory, central memory and naive cells were sorted. The CDR3 contains 16 residues. The germline V gene encodes CDR1 SGHTA and CDR2 FQGNSA. Unmatched junction bases numbered 10, after V lost 8 bases and J lost 0 bases.

The sequence came from a woman aged 18-29 years in good health. Sample: naive CD4+ T cells from blood. V is TRBV7-2 and J is TRBJ2-7, with TRBD2 matching over 10 bases. The CDR3 region has the DNA TGTGCCAGCGATGGCAGCGGGAGGGGGAGCTCCTACGAGCAGTACTTC. Its protein is CASDGSGRGSSYEQYF.